The 8 T cell receptor beta chains reported below all come from one sample, sequenced in a study of blood T cell repertoires in COVID-19. The repertoire was sequenced with immunoSEQ multiplex PCR; TCRdb's copy has only in-frame clones and lacks some. The table records about 220,000 clones, around four fifths of them present only once. Input material: peripheral blood. Every receptor here comes from a woman aged 70-85 years with COVID-19, enrolled during active disease.

This sequence joins TRBV18 and TRBJ1-4; 7 positions agree with TRBD1. Germline CDR1 KGHSH, CDR2 LQKENI. V shed 2 bases and J 2 bases; nucleotides not matched to a gene: 8. This CDR3 is built from 17 residues. This chain's CDR3 is CASSPSRDRATNEKLFF. In nucleotides, the CDR3 is TGTGCCAGCTCACCAAGCAGAGACAGGGCGACTAATGAAAAACTGTTTTTT.

The chain joins TRBV18 to TRBJ2-3; TRBD2 agrees at 13 bases. CDR1 and CDR2 (germline): KGHSH, LQKENI. Trimming at V came to 4 bases and at J to 5 bases, leaving 6 bases not matched to a gene. CDR3 length equals 16 residues. The CDR3 sequence is CASSLAGTSGKDTQYF. The CDR3 DNA reads as TGTGCCAGCTCACTAGCCGGGACTAGCGGGAAAGATACGCAGTATTTT.

The V gene is TRBV30, the J gene TRBJ1-3; D ambiguous. This CDR3 is built from 15 residues. Per the germline V gene, CDR1 is GTSNPN and CDR2 is SVGIG (reference sequence). V lost 5 bases and J 1 base, leaving 15 bases between the germline ends. The CDR3 DNA is TGTGCCTGGTCACTCGGAGCAGAATCTGGAAACACCATATATTTT. This codes for CAWSLGAESGNTIYF. The whole variable domain, remainder taken from reference TRBV30 and TRBJ1-3, is SQTIHQWPATLVQPVGSPLSLECTVEGTSNPNLYWYRQAAGRGLQLLFYSVGIGQISSEVPQNLSASRPQDRQFILSSKKLLLSDSGFYLCAWSLGAESGNTIYFGEGSWLTVV.

V usage is TRBV18 and J usage is TRBJ1-5; unclear D gene. The germline V and J ends were trimmed by 6 bases and 3 bases, with 12 bases remaining between them. The CDR3 is 14 residues long. Germline lookup yields CDR1 KGHSH and CDR2 LQKENI. The CDR3 bases are TGTGCCAGCTCCTCAGACTCGATCAATCAGCCCCAGCATTTT. The encoded protein is CASSSDSINQPQHF. Looking up the rest from reference TRBV18 and TRBJ1-5 gives the full variable domain: NAGVMQNPRHLVRRRGQEARLRCSPMKGHSHVYWYRQLPEEGLKFMVYLQKENIIDESGMPKERFSAEFPKEGPSILRIQQVVRGDSAAYFCASSSDSINQPQHFGDGTRLSIL.

V is TRBV7-2 and J is TRBJ2-7; D remains ambiguous. Trimming pared 1 base from V and 7 bases from J, leaving 5 bases between. The CDR3 contains 11 residues. Germline V lookup: CDR1 SGHTA, CDR2 FQGNSA. CDR3 sequence (DNA): TGTGCCAGCAGCTTAGTAGTGGAGCAGTACTTC. This encodes CASSLVVEQYF.

This chain links TRBV29-1 with TRBJ1-2, with 7 bases aligning to TRBD1. From germline, CDR1 is SQVTM and CDR2 ANQGSEA. The CDR3 totals 15 residues. V gave up 4 bases and J gave up 6 bases; unmatched junction bases: 14. DNA of the CDR3: TGCAGCGTTGTTTGGGTTAGGGGGCCGGCTGATGGCTACACCTTC. The encoded protein is CSVVWVRGPADGYTF.

The gene calls are TRBV25-1 and TRBJ2-2, with 8 bases lining up with TRBD1. Trimming at V came to 6 bases and at J to 6 bases, leaving 6 bases not matched to a gene. This CDR3 is 14 amino acids long. Germline CDR1 reads MGHDK; CDR2 reads SYGVNS. CDR3 in amino acids: CASRQDRASGELFF. In nucleotides, the CDR3 is TGTGCCAGCAGACAGGACAGGGCATCCGGGGAGCTGTTTTTT.

The CDR3 DNA reads TGCGCCAGCAGCCAAGCGGGGAGTACTAATGAAAAACTGTTTTTT. This gives the protein CASSQAGSTNEKLFF. The chain links TRBV4-3 to TRBJ1-4; D ambiguous. V lost 1 base to trimming and J lost 2 bases, with 8 bases between them. Germline values: CDR1 LGHNA, CDR2 YSLEER. This CDR3 has 15 amino acids.